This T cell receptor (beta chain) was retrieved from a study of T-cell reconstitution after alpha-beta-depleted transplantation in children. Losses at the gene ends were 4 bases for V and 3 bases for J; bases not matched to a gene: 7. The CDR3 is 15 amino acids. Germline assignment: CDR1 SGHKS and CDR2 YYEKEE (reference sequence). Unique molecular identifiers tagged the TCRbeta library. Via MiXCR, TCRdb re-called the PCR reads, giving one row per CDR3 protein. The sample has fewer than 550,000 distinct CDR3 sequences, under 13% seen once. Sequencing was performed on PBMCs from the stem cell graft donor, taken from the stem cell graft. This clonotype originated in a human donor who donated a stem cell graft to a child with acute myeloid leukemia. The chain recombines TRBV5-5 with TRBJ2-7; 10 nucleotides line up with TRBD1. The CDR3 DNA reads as TGTGCCAGCAGCCTACCGGGACAGGGGCACTACGAGCAGTACTTC. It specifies CASSLPGQGHYEQYF.